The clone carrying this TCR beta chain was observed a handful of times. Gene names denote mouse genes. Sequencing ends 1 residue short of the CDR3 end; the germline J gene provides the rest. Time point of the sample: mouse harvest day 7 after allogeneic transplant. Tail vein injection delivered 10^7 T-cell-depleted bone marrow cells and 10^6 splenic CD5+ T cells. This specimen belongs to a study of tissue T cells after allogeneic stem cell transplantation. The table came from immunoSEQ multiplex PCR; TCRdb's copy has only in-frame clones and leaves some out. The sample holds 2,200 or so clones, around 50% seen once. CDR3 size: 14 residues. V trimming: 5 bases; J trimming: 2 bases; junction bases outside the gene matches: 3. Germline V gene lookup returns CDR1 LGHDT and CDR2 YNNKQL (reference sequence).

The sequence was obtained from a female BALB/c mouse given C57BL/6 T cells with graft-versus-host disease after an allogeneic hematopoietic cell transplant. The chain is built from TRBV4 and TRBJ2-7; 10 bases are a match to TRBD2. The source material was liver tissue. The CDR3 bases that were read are TGTGCCAGCAGCCTAGACTGGGGGGCCTATGAACAGTAC. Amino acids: CASSLDWGAYEQY. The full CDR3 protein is CASSLDWGAYEQYF.